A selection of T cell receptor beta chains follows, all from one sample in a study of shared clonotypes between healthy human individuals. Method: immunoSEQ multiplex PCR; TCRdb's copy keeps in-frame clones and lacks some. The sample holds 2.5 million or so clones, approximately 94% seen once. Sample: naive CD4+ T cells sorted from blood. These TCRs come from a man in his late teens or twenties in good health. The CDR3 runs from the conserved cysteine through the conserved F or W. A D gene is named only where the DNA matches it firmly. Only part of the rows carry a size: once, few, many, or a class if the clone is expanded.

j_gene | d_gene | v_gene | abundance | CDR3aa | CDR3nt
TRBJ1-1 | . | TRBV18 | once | CASSDQGNTEAFF | TGTGCCAGCTCAGATCAGGGGAACACTGAAGCTTTCTTT
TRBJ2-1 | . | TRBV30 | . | CAWSQVEQFF | TGTGCCTGGAGCCAGGTTGAGCAGTTCTTC
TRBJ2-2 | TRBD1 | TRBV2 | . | CARRQGMAGELFF | TGTGCCCGGCGACAGGGGATGGCCGGGGAGCTGTTTTTT
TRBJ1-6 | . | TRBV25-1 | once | CASSEAGFSSPLHF | TGTGCCAGCAGTGAAGCAGGGTTTAGTTCACCCCTCCACTTT
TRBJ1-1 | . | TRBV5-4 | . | CASSSDLNTEAFF | TGTGCCAGCAGCTCGGACCTCAACACTGAAGCTTTCTTT
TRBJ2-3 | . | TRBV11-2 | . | CASSLGRVVGDTQYF | TGTGCCAGCAGCTTGGGGCGGGTAGTGGGAGATACGCAGTATTTT
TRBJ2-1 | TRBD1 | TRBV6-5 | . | CASRPGGSYNEQFF | TGTGCCAGCAGGCCAGGGGGCTCCTACAATGAGCAGTTCTTC
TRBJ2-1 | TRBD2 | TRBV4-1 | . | CASSHEGLAATYNEQFF | TGCGCCAGCAGCCATGAAGGACTAGCGGCCACCTACAATGAGCAGTTCTTC
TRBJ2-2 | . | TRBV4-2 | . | CASSQSAADTGELFF | TGTGCCAGCAGCCAATCGGCGGCGGACACCGGGGAGCTGTTTTTT
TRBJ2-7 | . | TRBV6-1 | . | CASSHGQSYEQYF | TGTGCCAGCAGCCATGGACAGTCCTACGAGCAGTACTTC
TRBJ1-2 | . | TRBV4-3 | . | CASSQEEGQSYGYTF | TGCGCCAGCAGCCAAGAGGAAGGACAGTCCTATGGCTACACCTTC
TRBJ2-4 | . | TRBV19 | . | CASSSTGGAKNIQYF | TGTGCCAGTAGTTCGACCGGGGGAGCCAAAAACATTCAGTACTTC
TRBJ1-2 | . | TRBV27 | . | CASSPLGTGLIYGYTF | TGTGCCAGCAGTCCTTTAGGGACGGGACTGATCTATGGCTACACCTTC
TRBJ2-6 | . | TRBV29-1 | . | CSVVAGANVLTF | TGCAGCGTTGTAGCTGGGGCCAACGTCCTGACTTTC
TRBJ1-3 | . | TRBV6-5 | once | CASSYSPASSGNTIYF | TGTGCCAGCAGTTACTCCCCAGCGAGCTCTGGAAACACCATATATTTT
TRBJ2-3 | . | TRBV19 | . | CASSKTGARTDTQYF | TGTGCCAGTAGTAAAACCGGGGCCCGCACAGATACGCAGTATTTT
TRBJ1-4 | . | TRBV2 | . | CASTGDNEKLFF | TGTGCCAGCACGGGGGATAATGAAAAACTGTTTTTT
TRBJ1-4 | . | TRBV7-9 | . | CASSLVAGTDEKLFF | TGTGCCAGCAGCTTAGTAGCCGGGACGGATGAAAAACTGTTTTTT
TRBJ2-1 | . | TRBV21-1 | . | CASKLREFGYNEQFF | TGTGCCAGTAAACTACGGGAGTTTGGCTACAATGAGCAGTTCTTC
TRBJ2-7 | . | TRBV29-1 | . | CSVERGSDEQYF | TGCAGCGTTGAAAGGGGGTCGGACGAGCAGTACTTC
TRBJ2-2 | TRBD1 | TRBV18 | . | CASSKLTGSHGELFF | TGTGCCAGCTCAAAACTGACAGGGTCTCACGGGGAGCTGTTTTTT
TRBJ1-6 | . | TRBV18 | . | CASSPLPRRGDSPLHF | TGTGCCAGCTCACCACTTCCCAGGAGGGGGGATTCACCCCTCCACTTT
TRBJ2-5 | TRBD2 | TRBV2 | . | CASRVAGLGETQYF | TGTGCCAGCAGGGTAGCGGGACTCGGAGAGACCCAGTACTTC
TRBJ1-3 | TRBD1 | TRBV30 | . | CAWSPGGNSGNTIYF | TGTGCCTGGAGCCCAGGGGGGAACTCTGGAAACACCATATATTTT
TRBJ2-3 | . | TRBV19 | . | CASSIRTPSTDTQYF | TGTGCCAGTAGTATCCGGACTCCTAGCACAGATACGCAGTATTTT
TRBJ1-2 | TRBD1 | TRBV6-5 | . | CASRLGTGVNYGYTF | TGTGCCAGCAGATTGGGGACAGGCGTTAACTATGGCTACACCTTC
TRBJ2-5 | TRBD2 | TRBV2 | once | CASRARSGGSETQYF | TGTGCCAGCAGGGCCCGGAGCGGGGGGAGTGAGACCCAGTACTTC
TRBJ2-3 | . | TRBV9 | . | CASSVGTTSNTQYF | TGTGCCAGCAGCGTAGGGACTACATCAAATACGCAGTATTTT
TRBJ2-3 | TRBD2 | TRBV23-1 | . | CASITNTSGSTDTQYF | TGCGCCAGTATAACGAATACTAGCGGGAGTACGGATACGCAGTATTTT
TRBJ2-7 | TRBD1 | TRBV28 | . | CASSLRTGIYEQYF | TGTGCCAGCAGTTTGCGGACAGGGATTTACGAGCAGTACTTC
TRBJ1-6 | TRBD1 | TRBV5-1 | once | CASSPGDRDSPLHF | TGCGCCAGCAGCCCAGGGGACAGGGATTCACCCCTCCACTTT
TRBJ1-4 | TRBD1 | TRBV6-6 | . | CASTGGQGARTFF | TGTGCCAGCACCGGAGGACAGGGGGCGCGGACGTTTTTT
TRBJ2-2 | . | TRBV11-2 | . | CASSPGRSGSGELFF | TGTGCCAGCAGTCCAGGACGGTCGGGTAGCGGGGAGCTGTTTTTT
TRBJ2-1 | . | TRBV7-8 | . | CASSSGGSSYNEQFF | TGTGCCAGCAGCTCTGGAGGGAGCTCCTACAATGAGCAGTTCTTC
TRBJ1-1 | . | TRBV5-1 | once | CASSAGGAGGTEAFF | TGCGCCAGCAGCGCCGGGGGCGCGGGGGGCACTGAAGCTTTCTTT
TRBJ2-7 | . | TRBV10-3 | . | CAISGNSDQQYF | TGTGCCATCAGTGGGAACTCCGACCAGCAGTACTTC
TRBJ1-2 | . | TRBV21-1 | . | CASTRLGHYGYTF | TGTGCCAGCACACGCTTAGGCCACTATGGCTACACCTTC
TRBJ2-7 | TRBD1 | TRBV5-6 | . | CASSFDRVSYEQYF | TGTGCCAGCAGCTTTGACAGGGTTAGCTACGAGCAGTACTTC
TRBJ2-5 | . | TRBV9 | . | CASSNRATETQYF | TGTGCCAGTTCGAACAGGGCCACCGAGACCCAGTACTTC
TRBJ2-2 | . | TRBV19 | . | CASSIDPSSAGELFF | TGTGCCAGTAGTATAGATCCCTCTAGCGCCGGGGAGCTGTTTTTT
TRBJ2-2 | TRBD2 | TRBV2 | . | CASTIQREPTGELFF | TGTGCCAGCACGATCCAGCGGGAGCCCACCGGGGAGCTGTTTTTT
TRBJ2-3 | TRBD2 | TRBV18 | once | CASSPGLQSTDTQYF | TGTGCCAGCTCACCGGGACTACAGAGCACAGATACGCAGTATTTT